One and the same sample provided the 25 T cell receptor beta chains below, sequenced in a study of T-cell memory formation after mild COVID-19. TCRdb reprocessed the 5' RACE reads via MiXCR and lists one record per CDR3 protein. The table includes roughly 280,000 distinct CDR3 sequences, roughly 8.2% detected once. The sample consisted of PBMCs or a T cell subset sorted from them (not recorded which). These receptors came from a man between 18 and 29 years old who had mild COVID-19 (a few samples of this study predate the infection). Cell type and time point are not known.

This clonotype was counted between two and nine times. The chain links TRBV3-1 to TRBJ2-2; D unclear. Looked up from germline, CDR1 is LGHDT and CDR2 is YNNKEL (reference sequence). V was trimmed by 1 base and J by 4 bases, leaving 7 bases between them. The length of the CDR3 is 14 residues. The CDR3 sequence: CASSQALSTGELFF. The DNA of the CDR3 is TGTGCCAGCAGCCAAGCTCTCAGCACCGGGGAGCTGTTTTTT.

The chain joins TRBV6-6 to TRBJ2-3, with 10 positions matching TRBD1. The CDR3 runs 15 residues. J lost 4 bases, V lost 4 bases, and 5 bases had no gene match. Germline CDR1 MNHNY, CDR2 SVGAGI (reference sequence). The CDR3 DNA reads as TGTGCCAGCAGTTGGGGACAGGGGACGGCAGATACGCAGTATTTT. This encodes CASSWGQGTADTQYF.

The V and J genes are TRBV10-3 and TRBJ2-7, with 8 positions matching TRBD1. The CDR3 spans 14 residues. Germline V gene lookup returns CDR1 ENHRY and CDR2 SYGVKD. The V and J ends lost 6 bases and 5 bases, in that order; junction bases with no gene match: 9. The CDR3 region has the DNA TGTGCCATCAGGCGGACAGGGACTGACGACGAGCAGTACTTC. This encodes CAIRRTGTDDEQYF.

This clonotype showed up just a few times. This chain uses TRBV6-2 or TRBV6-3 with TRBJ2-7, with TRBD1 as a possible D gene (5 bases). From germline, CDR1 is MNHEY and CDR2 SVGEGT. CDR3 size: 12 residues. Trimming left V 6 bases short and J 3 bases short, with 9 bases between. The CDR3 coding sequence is TGTGCCAGCAGCCCGACAGACTACGAGCAGTACTTC. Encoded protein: CASSPTDYEQYF.

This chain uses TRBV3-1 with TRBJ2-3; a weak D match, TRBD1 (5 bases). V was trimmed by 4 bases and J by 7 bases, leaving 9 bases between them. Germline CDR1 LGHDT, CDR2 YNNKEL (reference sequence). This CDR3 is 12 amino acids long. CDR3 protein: CASSPKGYTQYF. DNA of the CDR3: TGTGCCAGCAGCCCCAAGGGGTATACGCAGTATTTT.

As DNA, the CDR3 is TGCGCCAGCAGCTTACAGGACAGTTACGAGCAGTACTTC. It is translated as CASSLQDSYEQYF. The chain employs TRBV5-1 and TRBJ2-7; the D gene is possibly TRBD1 (6 bases). V was trimmed by 2 bases and J by 4 bases, leaving 10 bases between them. The length of the CDR3 is 13 residues. Germline loops: CDR1 SGHRS, CDR2 YFSETQ. Looking up the rest from reference TRBV5-1 and TRBJ2-7 gives the full variable domain: KAGVTQTPRYLIKTRGQQVTLSCSPISGHRSVSWYQQTPGQGLQFLFEYFSETQRNKGNFPGRFSGRQFSNSRSEMNVSTLELGDSALYLCASSLQDSYEQYFGPGTRLTVT.

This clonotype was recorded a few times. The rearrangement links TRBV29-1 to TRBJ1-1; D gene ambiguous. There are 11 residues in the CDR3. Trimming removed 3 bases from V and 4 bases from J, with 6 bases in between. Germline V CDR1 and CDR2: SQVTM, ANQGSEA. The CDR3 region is CSVDRSTEAFF. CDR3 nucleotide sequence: TGCAGCGTTGATCGCAGCACTGAAGCTTTCTTT. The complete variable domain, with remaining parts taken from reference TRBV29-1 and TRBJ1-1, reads SAVISQKPSRDICQRGTSLTIQCQVDSQVTMMFWYRQQPGQSLTLIATANQGSEATYESGFVIDKFPISRPNLTFSTLTVSNMSPEDSSIYLCSVDRSTEAFFGQGTRLTVV.

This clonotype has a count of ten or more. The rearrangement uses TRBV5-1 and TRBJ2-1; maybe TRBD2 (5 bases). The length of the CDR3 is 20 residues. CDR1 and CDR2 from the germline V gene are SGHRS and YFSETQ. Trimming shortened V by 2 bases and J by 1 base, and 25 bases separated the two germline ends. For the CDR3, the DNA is TGCGCCAGCAGCTTATCATTGGGTGCGGGTTTCAAGGCGTCCTACAATGAGCAGTTCTTC. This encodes CASSLSLGAGFKASYNEQFF. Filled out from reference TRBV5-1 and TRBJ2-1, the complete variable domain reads KAGVTQTPRYLIKTRGQQVTLSCSPISGHRSVSWYQQTPGQGLQFLFEYFSETQRNKGNFPGRFSGRQFSNSRSEMNVSTLELGDSALYLCASSLSLGAGFKASYNEQFFGPGTRLTVL.

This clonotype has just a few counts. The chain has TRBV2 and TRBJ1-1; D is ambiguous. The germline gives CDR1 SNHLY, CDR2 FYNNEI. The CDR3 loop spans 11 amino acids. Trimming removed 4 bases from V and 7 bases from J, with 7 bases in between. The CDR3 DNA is TGTGCCAGCAGTGTGGACGGTGAAGCTTTCTTT. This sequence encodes CASSVDGEAFF.

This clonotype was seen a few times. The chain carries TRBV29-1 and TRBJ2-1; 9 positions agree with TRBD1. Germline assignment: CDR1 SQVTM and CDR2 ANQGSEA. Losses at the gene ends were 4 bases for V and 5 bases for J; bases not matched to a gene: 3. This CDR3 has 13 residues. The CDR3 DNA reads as TGCAGCGTTGGGGGACAGGGACACAATGAGCAGTTCTTC. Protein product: CSVGGQGHNEQFF.

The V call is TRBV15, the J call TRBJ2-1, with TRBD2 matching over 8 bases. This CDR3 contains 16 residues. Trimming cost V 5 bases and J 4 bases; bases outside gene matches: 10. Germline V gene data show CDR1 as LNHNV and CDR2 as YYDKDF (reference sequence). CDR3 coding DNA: TGTGCCACCAGCCTGAGGGCGGGGGGAACTTACAATGAGCAGTTCTTC. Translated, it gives CATSLRAGGTYNEQFF.

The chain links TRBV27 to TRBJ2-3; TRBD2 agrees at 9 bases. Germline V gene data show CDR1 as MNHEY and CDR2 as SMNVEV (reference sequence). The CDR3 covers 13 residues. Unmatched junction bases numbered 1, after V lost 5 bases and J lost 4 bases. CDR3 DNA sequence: TGTGCCAGCAGTGCGGGGGGGCCAGATACGCAGTATTTT. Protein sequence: CASSAGGPDTQYF.

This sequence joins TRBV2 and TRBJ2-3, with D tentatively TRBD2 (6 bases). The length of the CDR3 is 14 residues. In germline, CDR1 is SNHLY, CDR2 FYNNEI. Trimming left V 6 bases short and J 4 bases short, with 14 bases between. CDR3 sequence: CASRGGLNADTQYF. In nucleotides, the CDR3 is TGTGCCAGCAGGGGAGGTCTCAACGCAGATACGCAGTATTTT.

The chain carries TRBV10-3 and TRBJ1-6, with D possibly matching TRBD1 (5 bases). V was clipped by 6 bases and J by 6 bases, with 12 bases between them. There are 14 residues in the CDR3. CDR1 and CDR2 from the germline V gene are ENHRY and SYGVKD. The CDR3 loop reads CAIRPTVGNSPLHF. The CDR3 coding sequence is TGTGCCATCAGACCGACAGTGGGTAATTCACCCCTCCACTTT.

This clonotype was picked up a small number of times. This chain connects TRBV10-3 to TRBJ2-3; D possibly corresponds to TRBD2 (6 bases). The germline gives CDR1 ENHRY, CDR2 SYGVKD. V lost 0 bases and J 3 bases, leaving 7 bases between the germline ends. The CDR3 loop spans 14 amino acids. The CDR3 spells CAISESGRTDTQYF. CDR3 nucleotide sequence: TGTGCCATCAGTGAGTCGGGGAGGACAGATACGCAGTATTTT.

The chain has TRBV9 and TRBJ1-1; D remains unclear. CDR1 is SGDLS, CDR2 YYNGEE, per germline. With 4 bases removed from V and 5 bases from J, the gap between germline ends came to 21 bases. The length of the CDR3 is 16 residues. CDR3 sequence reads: CASSPLQISAATEAFF. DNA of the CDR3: TGTGCCAGCAGCCCCCTTCAAATTTCAGCGGCAACTGAAGCTTTCTTT.

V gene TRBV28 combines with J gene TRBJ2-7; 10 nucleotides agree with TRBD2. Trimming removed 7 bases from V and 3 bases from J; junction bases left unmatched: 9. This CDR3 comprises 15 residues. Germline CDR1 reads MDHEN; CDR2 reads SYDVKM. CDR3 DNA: TGTGCCAGCACCTCACCCGGACTAGCGGTCTACGAGCAGTACTTC. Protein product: CASTSPGLAVYEQYF.

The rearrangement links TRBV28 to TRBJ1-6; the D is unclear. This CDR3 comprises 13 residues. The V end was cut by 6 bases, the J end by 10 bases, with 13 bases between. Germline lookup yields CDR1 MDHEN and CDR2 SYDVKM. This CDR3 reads CASSPGGESPLHF. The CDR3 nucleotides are TGTGCCAGCAGCCCCGGAGGTGAATCACCCCTCCACTTT. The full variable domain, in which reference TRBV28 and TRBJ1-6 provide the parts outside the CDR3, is DVKVTQSSRYLVKRTGEKVFLECVQDMDHENMFWYRQDPGLGLRLIYFSYDVKMKEKGDIPEGYSVSREKKERFSLILESASTNQTSMYLCASSPGGESPLHFGNGTRLTVT.

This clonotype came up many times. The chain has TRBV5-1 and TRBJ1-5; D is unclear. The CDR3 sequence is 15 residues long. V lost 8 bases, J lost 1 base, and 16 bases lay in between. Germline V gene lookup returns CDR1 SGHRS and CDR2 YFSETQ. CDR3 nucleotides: TGCGCCAGGAGGGTACGCAGGACGAGCAATCAGCCCCAGCATTTT. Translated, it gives CARRVRRTSNQPQHF.

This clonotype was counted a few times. The CDR3, as DNA: TGTGCCAGCTCACCGGGAGACAACCAAGAGACCCAGTACTTC. As protein: CASSPGDNQETQYF. The chain has TRBV18 and TRBJ2-5; perhaps TRBD2 as D (5 bases). The germline CDR1 and CDR2 sequences are KGHSH and LQKENI. This CDR3 region has 14 residues. Trimming removed 3 bases from V and 0 bases from J, with 8 bases in between. The full variable domain, rest sourced from reference TRBV18 and TRBJ2-5, is NAGVMQNPRHLVRRRGQEARLRCSPMKGHSHVYWYRQLPEEGLKFMVYLQKENIIDESGMPKERFSAEFPKEGPSILRIQQVVRGDSAAYFCASSPGDNQETQYFGPGTRLLVL.

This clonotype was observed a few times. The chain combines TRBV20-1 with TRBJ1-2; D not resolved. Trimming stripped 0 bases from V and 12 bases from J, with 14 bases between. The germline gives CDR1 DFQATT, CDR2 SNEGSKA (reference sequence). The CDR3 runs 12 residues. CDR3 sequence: CSARDAMREHTF. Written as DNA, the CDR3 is TGCAGTGCTAGAGATGCGATGCGCGAGCACACCTTC.

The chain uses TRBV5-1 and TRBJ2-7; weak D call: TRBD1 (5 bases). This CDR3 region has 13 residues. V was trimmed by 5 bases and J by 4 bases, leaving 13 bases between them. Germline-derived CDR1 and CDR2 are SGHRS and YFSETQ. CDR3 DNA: TGCGCCAGCAGGAGTGACAGAGCTTACGAGCAGTACTTC. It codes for CASRSDRAYEQYF.

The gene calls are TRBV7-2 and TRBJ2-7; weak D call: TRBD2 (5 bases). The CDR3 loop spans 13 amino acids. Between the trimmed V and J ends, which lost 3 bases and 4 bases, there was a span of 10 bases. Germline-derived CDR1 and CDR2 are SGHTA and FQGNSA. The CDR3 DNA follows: TGTGCCAGCAGCTTGCAGCCGGGGTACGAGCAGTACGTC. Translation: CASSLQPGYEQYV.

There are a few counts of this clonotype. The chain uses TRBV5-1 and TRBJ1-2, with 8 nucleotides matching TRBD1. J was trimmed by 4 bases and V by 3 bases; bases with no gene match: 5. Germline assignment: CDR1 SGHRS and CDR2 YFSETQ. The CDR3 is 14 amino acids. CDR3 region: CASSSDGTGYGYTF. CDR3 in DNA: TGCGCCAGCAGCTCCGACGGGACAGGCTATGGCTACACCTTC. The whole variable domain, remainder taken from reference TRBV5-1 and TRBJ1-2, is KAGVTQTPRYLIKTRGQQVTLSCSPISGHRSVSWYQQTPGQGLQFLFEYFSETQRNKGNFPGRFSGRQFSNSRSEMNVSTLELGDSALYLCASSSDGTGYGYTFGSGTRLTVV.

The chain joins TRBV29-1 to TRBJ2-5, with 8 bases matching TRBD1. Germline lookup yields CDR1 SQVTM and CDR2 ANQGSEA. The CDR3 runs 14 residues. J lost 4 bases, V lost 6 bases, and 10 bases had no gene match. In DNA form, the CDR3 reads TGCAGCGTCGAAAACAGGGGGATGGCAGAGACCCAGTACTTC. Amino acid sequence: CSVENRGMAETQYF.